The following is a T cell receptor (beta chain) sequence with its context. Its antigen is not identified. The PCR employed 60 Vbeta primers together with 13 Jbeta primers. Some clones are missing from TCRdb's copy, which holds only in-frame ones; the method was immunoSEQ multiplex PCR. The sample contains about 200,000 clones, 70% to 80% of which appear only once. The ends lost 0 bases at V and 3 bases at J; junction bases unmatched: 2. This CDR3 is 15 amino acids long. Germline V lookup: CDR1 MNHEY, CDR2 SVGAGI. These data are taken from a study of cytomegalovirus exposure and HLA in healthy donors. Findings and limits, study-wide: Within the data, a cluster of highly shared sequence variants was likely a sequencing artifact.

The chain is built from TRBV6-5 and TRBJ2-1, with 7 bases matching TRBD2. Sequences were obtained from PBMCs. The receptor was derived from a male donor in good health and CMV-seropositive. CDR3 nucleotides: TGTGCCAGCAGTTACTCCCTAGCGGACTACAATGAGCAGTTCTTC. This codes for CASSYSLADYNEQFF.